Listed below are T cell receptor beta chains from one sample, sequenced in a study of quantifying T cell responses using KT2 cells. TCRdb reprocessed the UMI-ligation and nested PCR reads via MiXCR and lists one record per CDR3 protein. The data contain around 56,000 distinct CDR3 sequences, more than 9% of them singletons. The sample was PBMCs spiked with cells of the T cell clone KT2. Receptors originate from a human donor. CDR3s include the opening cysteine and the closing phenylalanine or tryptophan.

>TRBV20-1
CSARVPSGGSLQPQHF
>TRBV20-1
CSARLRPELAKNIQYF
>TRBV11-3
CASSLDVGSTDTQYF
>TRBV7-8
CASSWGASGIGTDTQYF
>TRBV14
CASSQGPFSSYNEQFF
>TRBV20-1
CSARTPNYGYTF
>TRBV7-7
CASSLDRTDTQYF
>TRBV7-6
CASSLAAGSSADTQYF
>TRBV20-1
CSARLDRGWTYEQYF
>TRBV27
CASSSGTGGYEQYF
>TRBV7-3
CASSPGQGNTEAFF
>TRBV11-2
CASSFRGGLYGYTF
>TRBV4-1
CASSPIQDPLYGYTF
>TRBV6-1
CASSGPQGDVDEQYF
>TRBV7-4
CASSLEKGGGAKNIQYF
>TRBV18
CASSPRGQGSEAFF
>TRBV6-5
CASKVTGLSNQPQHF
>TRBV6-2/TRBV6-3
CASSYWGRTDTQYF
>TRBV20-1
CSVPDRGKETQYF
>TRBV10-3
CAISVAELETQYF
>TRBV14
CASSQTFSDGYTF
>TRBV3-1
CASSQETSGRAVETQYF
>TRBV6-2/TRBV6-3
CASRLNRVYEQYF
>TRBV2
CASSVEGDTDTQYF
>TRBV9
CASSVLMNTEAFF
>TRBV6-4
CASSPASRSQPQHF
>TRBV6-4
CASSATVGPDTQYF
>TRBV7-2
CASSFAGGPDTQYF
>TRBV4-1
CASRDAGGGPTYEQFF
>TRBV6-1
CASSDYHRGVDQPQHF
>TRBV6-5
CASSLTLGSNQPQHF
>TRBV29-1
CSVNPQGPLNTGELFF
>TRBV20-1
CSASATGARTEAFF
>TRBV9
CASSVSSRGNTEAFF
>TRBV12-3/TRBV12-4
CASRTSGISEQFF
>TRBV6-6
CASSYSSRDPGEKLFF
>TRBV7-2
CASSPSGGAPYEQFF